The 15 T cell receptor beta chains presented below share a single source sample, sequenced in a study of cytomegalovirus exposure and HLA in healthy donors. Primers for the PCR totalled 60 Vbeta and 13 Jbeta. TCRdb's copy holds only in-frame clones and misses some; the assay was immunoSEQ multiplex PCR. The data contain 80,000 to 95,000 clones, 64% of them seen just once; the ten biggest clones take up 2% to 2.5%. Sequenced material: PBMCs. The receptors shown here come from a human donor in good health.

The chain employs TRBV7-2 and TRBJ2-1; weak D call: TRBD1 (5 bases). Germline-derived CDR1 and CDR2 are SGHTA and FQGNSA. Trimming left V 2 bases short and J 8 bases short, with 25 bases between. The CDR3 is made up of 18 amino acids. CDR3 loop: CASSLNRWTSRGDDEQFF. DNA for the CDR3: TGTGCCAGCAGCTTAAATCGTTGGACAAGTAGGGGTGACGATGAGCAGTTCTTC.

A note on this clone: One junction end disagrees with the germline gene, perhaps due to a read error. The same CDR3 can be traced to other DNA sequences in this sample. The chain couples TRBV5-4 to TRBJ1-1; D is unresolved. The CDR3 runs to 14 residues. Germline CDR1 and CDR2: SGHNT and YYREEE (reference sequence). CDR3 sequence (DNA): TGCGCCAGCAGCTTGGCGGGGATAGCCACTGAAGCTTTCTTT. This sequence encodes CASSLAGIATEAFF.

This chain uses TRBV19 with TRBJ2-3; 11 nucleotides align to TRBD1. Looked up from germline, CDR1 is LNHDA and CDR2 is SQIVND (reference sequence). Losses at the gene ends were 4 bases for V and 2 bases for J; bases not matched to a gene: 2. The CDR3 loop spans 15 amino acids. CDR3 loop: CASSNGQGATDTQYF. The CDR3 nucleotides are TGTGCCAGTAGTAACGGACAGGGGGCCACAGATACGCAGTATTTT.

V gene TRBV5-4 combines with J gene TRBJ2-1; 7 bases agree with TRBD1. Germline CDR1 SGHNT, CDR2 YYREEE (reference sequence). This CDR3 region has 15 residues. V was clipped by 2 bases and J by 0 bases; unmatched bases: 2. CDR3 DNA: TGTGCCAGCAGCTTCGGACAGGCCTCCTACAATGAGCAGTTCTTC. It codes for CASSFGQASYNEQFF. Full variable domain (outside the CDR3, taken from reference TRBV5-4 and TRBJ2-1): ETGVTQSPTHLIKTRGQQVTLRCSSQSGHNTVSWYQQALGQGPQFIFQYYREEENGRGNFPPRFSGLQFPNYSSELNVNALELDDSALYLCASSFGQASYNEQFFGPGTRLTVL.

This CDR3 is CASSSRLQGASQETQYF. The CDR3 nucleotides are TGTGCCAGCAGCTCACGCCTACAGGGGGCCTCCCAAGAGACCCAGTACTTC. V is TRBV11-1 and J is TRBJ2-5; 9 bases are a match to TRBD1. Germline-derived CDR1 and CDR2 are SGHAT and FQDESV (reference sequence). This CDR3 contains 17 residues. The V gene end was trimmed by 4 bases and the J gene end by 1 base; junction bases not matched to a gene: 10.

This rearrangement joins TRBV6-1 to TRBJ1-2, with D possibly matching TRBD1 (5 bases). V was cut by 1 base and J by 5 bases, with 14 bases left in between. Germline V gene data show CDR1 as MNHNS and CDR2 as SASEGT. The CDR3 length is 15 residues. CDR3 bases: TGTGCCAGCAGTGAAGGTCCCGGGGGATGGTATGGCTACACCTTC. Its protein is CASSEGPGGWYGYTF.

The rearrangement links TRBV29-1 to TRBJ2-5, with D perhaps TRBD1 (6 bases). The CDR3 length is 15 residues. V gave up 7 bases and J gave up 0 bases, with 18 bases separating them. Germline CDR1 is SQVTM and CDR2 is ANQGSEA. DNA for the CDR3: TGCAGCGCCAAGCGTGGGGGCGCGTACCAAGAGACCCAGTACTTC. Amino acid sequence: CSAKRGGAYQETQYF.

This clone appeared a few times. This chain joins TRBV18 and TRBJ1-6; perhaps TRBD1 as D (5 bases). Germline-derived CDR1 and CDR2 are KGHSH and LQKENI. Trimming took 6 bases from V and 10 from J, leaving 25 bases between them. The CDR3 is 17 amino acids. The CDR3 nucleotides read TGTGCCAGCTCGTCTTCCTCCGGGGGGTTAATTAGGTCACCCCTCCACTTT. This sequence encodes CASSSSSGGLIRSPLHF.

The rearrangement uses TRBV2 and TRBJ1-5; D is unresolved. Germline CDR1 reads SNHLY; CDR2 reads FYNNEI. The CDR3 consists of 15 residues. The ends were cut back, 6 bases at V and 6 bases at J, with 18 bases in the middle. CDR3 residues: CASSAEGGIGQPQHF. For the CDR3, the DNA is TGTGCCAGCAGCGCTGAGGGAGGGATAGGTCAGCCCCAGCATTTT.

This chain joins TRBV5-6 and TRBJ2-5; 7 nucleotides match TRBD1. CDR1 SGHDT and CDR2 YYEEEE come from the germline V gene. V dropped 0 bases and J dropped 3; count of bases not matched to a gene: 8. The CDR3 sequence is 16 residues long. The DNA for the CDR3 is TGTGCCAGCAGCTTGGATCCAGACAGGGTCGAAGAGACCCAGTACTTC. Amino acids: CASSLDPDRVEETQYF. Full variable domain (missing parts from reference TRBV5-6 and TRBJ2-5): DAGVTQSPTHLIKTRGQQVTLRCSPKSGHDTVSWYQQALGQGPQFIFQYYEEEERQRGNFPDRFSGHQFPNYSSELNVNALLLGDSALYLCASSLDPDRVEETQYFGPGTRLLVL.

This clone was recorded a few times. The chain employs TRBV5-1 and TRBJ2-1; TRBD1 aligns across 9 bases. The CDR3 extends over 14 amino acids. Germline V lookup: CDR1 SGHRS, CDR2 YFSETQ. Unmatched junction bases numbered 5, after V lost 2 bases and J lost 8 bases. CDR3 coding DNA: TGCGCCAGCAGCTTACAGGGGGCGCAGTATGAGCAGTTCTTC. It yields the protein CASSLQGAQYEQFF.

This clone was recorded once. The J gene is TRBJ2-3, the V gene TRBV9; the D gene is possibly TRBD1 (6 bases). The germline V and J ends were trimmed by 0 bases and 2 bases, with 10 bases remaining between them. Germline V gives CDR1 SGDLS, CDR2 YYNGEE. This CDR3 is 15 amino acids long. CDR3 loop: CASSVVGQLTDTQYF. In DNA form, the CDR3 reads TGTGCCAGCAGCGTAGTAGGACAGCTCACAGATACGCAGTATTTT.

The chain couples TRBV7-8 to TRBJ2-3, with TRBD2 identical over 10 bases. CDR3 length: 16 residues. Trimming took 4 bases from V and 3 from J; bases not matched to a gene: 7. Germline CDR1 reads SGHVS; CDR2 reads FQNEAQ. CDR3 sequence (DNA): TGTGCCAGCAGCTCCCTCCAGCGGGGGGGTACAGATACGCAGTATTTT. This sequence encodes CASSSLQRGGTDTQYF.

V usage is TRBV5-4 and J usage is TRBJ2-3, with 9 bases fitting TRBD2. V gave up 6 bases and J gave up 2 bases; unmatched junction bases: 7. This CDR3 is 15 amino acids long. Per the germline V gene, CDR1 is SGHNT and CDR2 is YYREEE (reference sequence). This chain's CDR3 is CASTSPSGDTDTQYF. As DNA, the CDR3 is TGTGCCAGCACCTCTCCTAGCGGGGACACAGATACGCAGTATTTT.

This clone was observed a few times. This chain links TRBV5-6 with TRBJ2-1, with 10 nucleotides matching TRBD2. CDR3 size: 19 residues. V shed 1 base and J 0 bases; nucleotides not matched to a gene: 10. CDR1 and CDR2 from the germline V gene are SGHDT and YYEEEE. CDR3 bases: TGTGCCAGCAGCTTGATCGGGCTAGCGGGGGCCACCTCCTACAATGAGCAGTTCTTC. This translates into CASSLIGLAGATSYNEQFF.